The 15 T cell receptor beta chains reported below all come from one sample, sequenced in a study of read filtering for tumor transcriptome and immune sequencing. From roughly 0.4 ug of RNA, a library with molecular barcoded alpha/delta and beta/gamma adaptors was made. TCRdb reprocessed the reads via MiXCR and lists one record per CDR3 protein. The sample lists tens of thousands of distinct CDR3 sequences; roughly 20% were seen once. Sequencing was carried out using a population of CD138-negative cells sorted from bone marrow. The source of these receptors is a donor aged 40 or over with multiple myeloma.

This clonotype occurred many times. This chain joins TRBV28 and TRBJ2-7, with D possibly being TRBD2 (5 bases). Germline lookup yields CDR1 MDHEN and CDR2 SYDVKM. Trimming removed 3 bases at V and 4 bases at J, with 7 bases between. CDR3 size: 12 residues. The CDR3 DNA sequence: TGTGCCAGCAGTTTTGACTATTACGAGCAGTACTTC. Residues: CASSFDYYEQYF.

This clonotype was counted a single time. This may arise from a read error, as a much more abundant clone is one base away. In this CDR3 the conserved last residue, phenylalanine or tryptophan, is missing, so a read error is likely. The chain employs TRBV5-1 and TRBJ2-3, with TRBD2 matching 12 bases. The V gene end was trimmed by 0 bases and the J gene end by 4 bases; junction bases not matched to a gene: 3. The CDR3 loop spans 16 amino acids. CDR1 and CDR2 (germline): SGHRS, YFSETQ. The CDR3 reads CASSLATSGGSDTQYL. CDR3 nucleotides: TGCGCCAGCAGCTTGGCAACTAGCGGGGGGTCAGATACGCAGTATCTT.

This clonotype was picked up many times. The CDR3 region has the DNA TGTGCCACCAGCAGACGGACAGGGGATATCCAAGAGACCCAGTACTTC. Translated, it gives CATSRRTGDIQETQYF. The V call is TRBV15, the J call TRBJ2-5; 9 bases align to TRBD1. Germline V gives CDR1 LNHNV, CDR2 YYDKDF (reference sequence). The CDR3 totals 16 residues. The V gene end was trimmed by 2 bases and the J gene end by 1 base; junction bases not matched to a gene: 5.

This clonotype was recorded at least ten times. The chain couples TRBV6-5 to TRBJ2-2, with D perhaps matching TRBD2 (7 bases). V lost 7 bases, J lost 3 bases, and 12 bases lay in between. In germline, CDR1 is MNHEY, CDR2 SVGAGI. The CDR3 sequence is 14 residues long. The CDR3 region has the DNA TGTGCCAGCATGGAGGGGGGGTACACCGGGGAGCTGTTTTTT. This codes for CASMEGGYTGELFF.

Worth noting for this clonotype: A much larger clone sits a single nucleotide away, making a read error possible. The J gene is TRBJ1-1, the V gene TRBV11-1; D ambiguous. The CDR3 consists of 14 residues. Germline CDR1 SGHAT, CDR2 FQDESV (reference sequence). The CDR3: CASSLAGEGTEASF. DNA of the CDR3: TGTGCCAGCAGCTTAGCGGGTGAGGGCACTGAAGCTTCCTTT.

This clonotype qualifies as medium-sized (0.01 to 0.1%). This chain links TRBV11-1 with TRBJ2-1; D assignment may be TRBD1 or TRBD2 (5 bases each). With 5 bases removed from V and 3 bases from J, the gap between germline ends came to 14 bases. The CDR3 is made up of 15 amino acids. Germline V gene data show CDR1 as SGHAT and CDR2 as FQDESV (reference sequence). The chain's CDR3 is CASSRRGEIYNEQFF. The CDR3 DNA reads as TGTGCCAGCAGCCGCCGGGGCGAAATCTACAATGAGCAGTTCTTC.

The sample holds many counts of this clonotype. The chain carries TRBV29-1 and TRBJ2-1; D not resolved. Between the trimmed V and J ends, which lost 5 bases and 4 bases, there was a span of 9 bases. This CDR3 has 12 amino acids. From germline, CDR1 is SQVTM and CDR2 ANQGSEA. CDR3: CSVHIGYNEQFF. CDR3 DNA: TGCAGCGTTCACATTGGATACAATGAGCAGTTCTTC.

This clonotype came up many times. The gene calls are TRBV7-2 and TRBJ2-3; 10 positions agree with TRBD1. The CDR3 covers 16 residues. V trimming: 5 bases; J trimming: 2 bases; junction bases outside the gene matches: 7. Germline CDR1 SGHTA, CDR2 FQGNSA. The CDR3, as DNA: TGTGCCAGCAGCCCGGGACAGGGGCTGATCACAGATACGCAGTATTTT. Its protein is CASSPGQGLITDTQYF.

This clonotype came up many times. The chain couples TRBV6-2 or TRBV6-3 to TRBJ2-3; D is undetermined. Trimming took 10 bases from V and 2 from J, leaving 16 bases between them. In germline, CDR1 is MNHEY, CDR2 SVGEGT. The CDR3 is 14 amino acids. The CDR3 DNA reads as TGTGCCACAAGGGCGGTAGCTGCCACAGATACGCAGTATTTT. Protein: CATRAVAATDTQYF.

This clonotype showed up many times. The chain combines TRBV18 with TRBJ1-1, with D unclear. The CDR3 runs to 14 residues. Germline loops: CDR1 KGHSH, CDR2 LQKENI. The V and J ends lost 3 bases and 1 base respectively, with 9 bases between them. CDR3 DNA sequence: TGTGCCAGCTCACCCCAACGGACGAACACTGAAGCTTTCTTT. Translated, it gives CASSPQRTNTEAFF.

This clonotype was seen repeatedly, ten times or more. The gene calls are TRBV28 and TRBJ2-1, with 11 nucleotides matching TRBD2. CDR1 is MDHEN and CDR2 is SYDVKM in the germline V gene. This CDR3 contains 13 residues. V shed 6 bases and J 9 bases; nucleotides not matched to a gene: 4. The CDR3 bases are TGTGCCAGCAGAACTAGCGGGAGTTTTGAGCAGTTCTTC. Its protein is CASRTSGSFEQFF. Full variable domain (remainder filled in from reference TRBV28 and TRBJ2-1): DVKVTQSSRYLVKRTGEKVFLECVQDMDHENMFWYRQDPGLGLRLIYFSYDVKMKEKGDIPEGYSVSREKKERFSLILESASTNQTSMYLCASRTSGSFEQFFGPGTRLTVL.

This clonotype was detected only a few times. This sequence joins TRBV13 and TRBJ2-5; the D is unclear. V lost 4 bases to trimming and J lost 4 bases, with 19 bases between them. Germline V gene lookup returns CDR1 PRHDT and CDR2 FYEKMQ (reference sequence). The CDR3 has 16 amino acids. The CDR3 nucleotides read TGTGCCAGCAGCTCGGCTCATTCTAGTATTGGAGAGACCCAGTACTTC. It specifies CASSSAHSSIGETQYF.

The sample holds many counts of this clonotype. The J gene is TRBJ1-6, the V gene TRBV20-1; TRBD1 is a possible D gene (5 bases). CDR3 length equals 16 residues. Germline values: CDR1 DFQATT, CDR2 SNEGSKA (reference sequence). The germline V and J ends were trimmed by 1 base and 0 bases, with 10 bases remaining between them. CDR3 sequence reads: CSARGDGSSYNSPLHF. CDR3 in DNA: TGCAGTGCTAGAGGGGACGGGAGCTCCTATAATTCACCCCTCCACTTT.

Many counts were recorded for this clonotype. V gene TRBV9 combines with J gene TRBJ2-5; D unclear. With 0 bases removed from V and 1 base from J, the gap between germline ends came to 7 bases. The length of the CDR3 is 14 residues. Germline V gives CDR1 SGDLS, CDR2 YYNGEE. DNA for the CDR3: TGTGCCAGCAGCGTAGGACCGTCCCAAGAGACCCAGTACTTC. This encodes CASSVGPSQETQYF.

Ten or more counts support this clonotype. For the CDR3, the DNA is TGCGCCAGCAGCGGGGGGGTCTCGGCCGGGGAGCTGTTTTTT. This encodes CASSGGVSAGELFF. This rearrangement joins TRBV5-1 to TRBJ2-2; 7 bases agree with TRBD2. Germline V lookup: CDR1 SGHRS, CDR2 YFSETQ. This CDR3 region has 14 residues. The junction had 6 bases not matched to a gene; V was cut back by 4 bases and J by 6 bases.